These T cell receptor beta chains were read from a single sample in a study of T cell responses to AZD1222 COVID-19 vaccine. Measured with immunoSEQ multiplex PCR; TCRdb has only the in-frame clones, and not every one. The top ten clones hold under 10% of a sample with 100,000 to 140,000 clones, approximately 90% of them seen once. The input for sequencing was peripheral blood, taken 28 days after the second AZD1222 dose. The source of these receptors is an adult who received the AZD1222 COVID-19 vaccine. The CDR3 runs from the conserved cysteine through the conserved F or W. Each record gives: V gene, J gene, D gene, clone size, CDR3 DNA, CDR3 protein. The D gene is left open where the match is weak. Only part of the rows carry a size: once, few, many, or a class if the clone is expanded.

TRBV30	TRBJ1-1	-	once	TGTGCCTGGAGTGTACGGGACGGTTATGAAGCTTTCTTT	CAWSVRDGYEAFF
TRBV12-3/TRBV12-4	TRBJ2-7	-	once	TGTGCCAGCAGTGCCGGACTGGACTACGAGCAGTACTTC	CASSAGLDYEQYF
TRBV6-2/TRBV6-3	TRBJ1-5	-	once	TGTGCCAGCAGTACAGCTAGCAATCAGCCCCAGCATTTT	CASSTASNQPQHF
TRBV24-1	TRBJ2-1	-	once	TGTGCCACCAGTGGGGGCAGCTACAATGAGCAGTTCTTC	CATSGGSYNEQFF
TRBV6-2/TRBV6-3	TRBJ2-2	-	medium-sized	TGTGCCAGCAGTTACGTTGTCGACACCGGGGAGCTGTTTTTT	CASSYVVDTGELFF
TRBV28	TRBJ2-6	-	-	TGTGCCAGCTGGGGGGGGACAGGATATTCTGGGGCCAACGTCCTGACTTTC	CASWGGTGYSGANVLTF
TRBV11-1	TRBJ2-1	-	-	TGTGCCAGCAGCGGAGTCGGGGAAAATGAGCAGTTCTTC	CASSGVGENEQFF
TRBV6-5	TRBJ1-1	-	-	TGTGCCAGCAGTCTTCGAGTGGGGACTGAAGCTTTCTTT	CASSLRVGTEAFF
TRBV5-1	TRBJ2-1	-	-	TGCGCCAGCTTCCCGGTACCGACCTCCTACAATGAGCAGTTCTTC	CASFPVPTSYNEQFF
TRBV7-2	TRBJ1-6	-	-	TGTGCCAGCACCCGACCAGGACTCATCTCACCCCTCCACTTT	CASTRPGLISPLHF
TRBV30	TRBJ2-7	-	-	TGTGCCTGGAGTGTACAGGGAATTGGATTGGGCGAGCAGTACTTC	CAWSVQGIGLGEQYF
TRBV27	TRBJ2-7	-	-	TGTGCCAGCCCGGAAAGGGTGGTGCGAGACGAGCAGTACTTC	CASPERVVRDEQYF
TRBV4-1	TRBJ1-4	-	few	TGCGCCAGCAGCCAAGATGGAGGGGTACGGGAAAAACTGTTTTTT	CASSQDGGVREKLFF
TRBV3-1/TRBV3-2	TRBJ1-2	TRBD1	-	TGTGCCAGCAGCCAAGGGACAGGGTCTAACTATGGCTACACCTTC	CASSQGTGSNYGYTF
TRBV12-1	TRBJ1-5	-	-	TGTGCCAGCAGCCCCCACCCGACAGGACCCCTGCTTGCGGATCAGCCCCAGCATTTT	CASSPHPTGPLLADQPQHF
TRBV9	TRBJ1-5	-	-	TGTGCCAGCAGCTTAGGGGGAGCCCAGCCCCAGCATTTT	CASSLGGAQPQHF
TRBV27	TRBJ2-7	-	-	TGTGCCAGCAGTCCCCGGGATCGCTACGAGCAGTACTTC	CASSPRDRYEQYF
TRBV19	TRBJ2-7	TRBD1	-	TGTGCCAGTAGTCGCGGGACAGGGGCGACCTACGAGCAGTACTTC	CASSRGTGATYEQYF
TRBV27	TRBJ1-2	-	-	TGTGCCAGCAGTTTAGGTTACAACTATGGCTACACCTTC	CASSLGYNYGYTF
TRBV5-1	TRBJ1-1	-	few	TGCGCCAGCAAAGACACGAACACTGAAGCTTTCTTT	CASKDTNTEAFF
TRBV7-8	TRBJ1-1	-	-	TGTGCCAGCAGCTTAGTAAGCCCCACTGAAGCTTTCTTT	CASSLVSPTEAFF
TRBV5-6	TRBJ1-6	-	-	TGTGCCAGCAGCTTGGCCTACGGGAAGGGTTCACCCCTCCACTTT	CASSLAYGKGSPLHF
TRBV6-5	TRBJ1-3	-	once	TGTGCCAGCAGCCTCAGCCACTCTGGAAACACCATATATTTT	CASSLSHSGNTIYF
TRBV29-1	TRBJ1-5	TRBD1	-	TGCAGCGCGGGGACAGGGAATCAGCCCCAGCATTTT	CSAGTGNQPQHF
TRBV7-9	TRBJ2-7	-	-	TGTGCCAGCAGCTTACAGGCGGGCAACACAGGGACACACTACGAGCAGTACTTC	CASSLQAGNTGTHYEQYF
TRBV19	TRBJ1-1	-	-	TGTGCCAGTAGTATGTGGGGGAACACTGAAGCTTTCTTT	CASSMWGNTEAFF